The 31 T cell receptor beta chains given below trace back to one sample, sequenced in a study of chemoradiotherapy in HPV16-positive cancers. Generated by immunoSEQ multiplex PCR, the TCRdb table keeps only in-frame clones and is missing some. This table holds 9,500 to 15,000 clones, roughly 78% found once. Sample acquisition took place from a patient who underwent chemoradiotherapy. Source of these receptors: a human donor with HPV-associated anogenital cancer.

Here the CDR3 reads CASTRQYSTDTQYF. CDR3 in DNA: TGTGCCAGTACTCGACAATATAGCACAGATACGCAGTATTTT. The chain recombines TRBV19 with TRBJ2-3; D is unclear. This CDR3 comprises 14 residues. The germline V gene has CDR1 LNHDA and CDR2 SQIVND (reference sequence). The V end was cut by 7 bases, the J end by 0 bases, with 11 bases between.

V is TRBV15 and J is TRBJ1-2; 8 positions agree with TRBD1. This CDR3 is built from 14 residues. V shed 2 bases and J 7 bases; nucleotides not matched to a gene: 6. Germline V CDR1 and CDR2: LNHNV, YYDKDF (reference sequence). The CDR3 loop is CATSRPPDRVGYTF. In DNA, the CDR3 is TGTGCCACCAGCAGACCCCCGGACAGGGTTGGCTACACCTTC.

V gene TRBV19 combines with J gene TRBJ2-1; TRBD2 matches at 10 bases. Unmatched junction bases numbered 5, after V lost 2 bases and J lost 7 bases. This CDR3 has 15 amino acids. Germline V gene sequence: CDR1 LNHDA, CDR2 SQIVND (reference sequence). The CDR3 DNA follows: TGTGCCAGTAGTATATTGAGCGGGAGGGGTAATGAGCAGTTCTTC. Translating it yields CASSILSGRGNEQFF.

The rearrangement joins TRBV15 to TRBJ2-5; TRBD1 matches 8 bases. The ends lost 0 bases at V and 5 bases at J; junction bases unmatched: 11. Germline assignment: CDR1 LNHNV and CDR2 YYDKDF (reference sequence). The CDR3 sequence is 17 residues long. The CDR3 DNA is TGTGCCACCAGCAGAGATCAGATCGGGACAGGCCGGGAGACCCAGTACTTC. This translates into CATSRDQIGTGRETQYF.

The chain is built from TRBV28 and TRBJ2-1, with D possibly TRBD2 on 5 matching bases. V dropped 6 bases and J dropped 0 bases, with 12 bases sitting between them. The CDR3 is 15 residues long. CDR1 and CDR2 (germline): MDHEN, SYDVKM. The CDR3 here is CASSLALSSYNEQFF. The CDR3 DNA sequence: TGTGCCAGCAGCTTAGCGCTGAGCTCCTACAATGAGCAGTTCTTC.

The rearrangement uses TRBV7-9 and TRBJ1-2, with D tentatively TRBD1 (5 bases). The CDR3 has 13 amino acids. Germline V gene lookup returns CDR1 SEHNR and CDR2 FQNEAQ (reference sequence). V lost 1 base and J lost 8, with 11 bases in between. The CDR3 reads CASSLGGSEGYTF. CDR3 sequence (DNA): TGTGCCAGCAGCTTAGGGGGGAGTGAGGGCTACACCTTC.

The V gene is TRBV4-2, the J gene TRBJ2-7; D gene uncertain. CDR1 is LGHNA, CDR2 YNFKEQ, per germline. V lost 0 bases, J lost 2 bases, and 8 bases lay in between. This CDR3 spans 14 amino acids. The CDR3, as DNA: TGTGCCAGCAGCCAAGATGTACCCACCTACGAGCAGTACTTC. This translates into CASSQDVPTYEQYF.

The V gene is TRBV2, the J gene TRBJ1-1; D gene ambiguous. The CDR3 totals 16 residues. V lost 2 bases and J 5 bases, leaving 18 bases between the germline ends. The V gene's germline CDR1 is SNHLY and CDR2 FYNNEI. In DNA form, the CDR3 reads TGTGCCAGCAGTGAACCGGTGACCCTATCGAGGACTGAAGCTTTCTTT. Its protein product is CASSEPVTLSRTEAFF.

This clone appeared a few times. V gene TRBV6-4 combines with J gene TRBJ2-2; D ambiguous. Germline V lookup: CDR1 MRHNA, CDR2 SNTAGT. The CDR3 sequence is 13 residues long. V dropped 2 bases and J dropped 5 bases, with 6 bases sitting between them. CDR3 protein: CASSDTETGELFF. For the CDR3, the DNA is TGTGCCAGCAGTGACACTGAGACCGGGGAGCTGTTTTTT.

This sequence joins TRBV10-3 and TRBJ2-3; the D gene is possibly TRBD2 (6 bases). Germline CDR1 ENHRY, CDR2 SYGVKD. The CDR3 loop spans 16 amino acids. Trimming stripped 2 bases from V and 0 bases from J, with 12 bases between. CDR3 nucleotide sequence: TGTGCCATCAGTGAGGGTCTAGCGTTGAGCACAGATACGCAGTATTTT. Translated, it gives CAISEGLALSTDTQYF.

In this sample, this clone turned up once. CDR3 sequence (DNA): TGTGCCAGCAGCTTCGGGTCGTCCCCCTACGAGCAGTACTTC. This codes for CASSFGSSPYEQYF. V gene TRBV5-6 combines with J gene TRBJ2-7, with D unresolved. The CDR3 consists of 14 residues. The germline V and J ends were trimmed by 2 bases and 2 bases, with 11 bases remaining between them. Germline V gene sequence: CDR1 SGHDT, CDR2 YYEEEE.

The V and J genes are TRBV7-9 and TRBJ2-1; TRBD1 is a possible D gene (6 bases). This CDR3 is 17 amino acids long. Trimming stripped 2 bases from V and 6 bases from J, with 20 bases between. The germline CDR1 and CDR2 sequences are SEHNR and FQNEAQ (reference sequence). CDR3 nucleotides: TGTGCCAGCAGCTTACTAGAACAGGGTTTACGAAGCAATGAGCAGTTCTTC. Protein sequence: CASSLLEQGLRSNEQFF.

This clone has a handful of counts. This sequence joins TRBV7-8 and TRBJ1-5; 7 bases are a match to TRBD1. Per the germline V gene, CDR1 is SGHVS and CDR2 is FQNEAQ. This CDR3 has 16 residues. The trim removed 2 bases at V and 0 bases at J, leaving 4 bases unmatched. CDR3 loop: CASSLNRGYSNQPQHF. CDR3 nucleotide sequence: TGTGCCAGCAGCTTAAACAGGGGATATAGCAATCAGCCCCAGCATTTT.

The sample holds a few counts of this clone. The chain couples TRBV5-1 to TRBJ1-5, with D hard to call. The CDR3 length is 15 residues. The germline gives CDR1 SGHRS, CDR2 YFSETQ. Trimming pared 2 bases from V and 4 bases from J, leaving 13 bases between. This CDR3 is CASSLAGLINQPQHF. CDR3 in DNA: TGCGCCAGCAGCTTAGCGGGTCTTATTAATCAGCCCCAGCATTTT. Full variable domain (rest looked up from reference TRBV5-1 and TRBJ1-5): KAGVTQTPRYLIKTRGQQVTLSCSPISGHRSVSWYQQTPGQGLQFLFEYFSETQRNKGNFPGRFSGRQFSNSRSEMNVSTLELGDSALYLCASSLAGLINQPQHFGDGTRLSIL.

This clone occurred a few times. This chain joins TRBV6-1 and TRBJ2-7; TRBD2 matches at 8 bases. CDR1 and CDR2 (germline): MNHNS, SASEGT. There are 15 residues in the CDR3. The junction had 4 bases not matched to a gene; V was cut back by 3 bases and J by 0 bases. The CDR3: CASSDAAGGSYEQYF. The CDR3 DNA follows: TGTGCCAGCAGTGATGCGGCGGGGGGCTCCTACGAGCAGTACTTC.

This chain uses TRBV14 with TRBJ1-1; TRBD1 might be the D (5 bases). Trimming shortened V by 3 bases and J by 0 bases, and 11 bases separated the two germline ends. Germline lookup yields CDR1 SGHDN and CDR2 FVKESK. The CDR3 runs to 15 residues. The CDR3 DNA reads as TGTGCCAGCAGCCATCAACAGGTTCTGAACACTGAAGCTTTCTTT. Encoded protein: CASSHQQVLNTEAFF.

The J gene is TRBJ2-7, the V gene TRBV28; TRBD2 agrees at 14 bases. The CDR3 runs 17 residues. Germline V lookup: CDR1 MDHEN, CDR2 SYDVKM. Trimming took 6 bases from V and 4 from J; bases not matched to a gene: 11. CDR3: CASSPSFGTSGSYEQYF. The CDR3 DNA follows: TGTGCCAGCAGCCCATCCTTTGGGACTAGCGGGAGTTACGAGCAGTACTTC. The full variable domain, completed using reference TRBV28 and TRBJ2-7, is DVKVTQSSRYLVKRTGEKVFLECVQDMDHENMFWYRQDPGLGLRLIYFSYDVKMKEKGDIPEGYSVSREKKERFSLILESASTNQTSMYLCASSPSFGTSGSYEQYFGPGTRLTVT.

The chain combines TRBV7-9 with TRBJ2-3; tentatively, D is TRBD1 (5 bases). The CDR3 spans 15 residues. The V gene's germline CDR1 is SEHNR and CDR2 FQNEAQ (reference sequence). Trimming pared 2 bases from V and 2 bases from J, leaving 11 bases between. The CDR3 protein is CASSLLETATDTQYF. The CDR3 DNA sequence: TGTGCCAGCAGCTTATTAGAGACAGCCACAGATACGCAGTATTTT.

CDR3 amino acids: CASSQDWSGSLGTGELFF. The CDR3 DNA follows: TGCGCCAGCAGCCAAGATTGGAGCGGGAGCTTGGGGACCGGGGAGCTGTTTTTT. The chain carries TRBV4-1 and TRBJ2-2, with 8 bases fitting TRBD2. V trimming: 0 bases; J trimming: 5 bases; junction bases outside the gene matches: 11. CDR1 and CDR2 from the germline V gene are MGHRA and YSYEKL. CDR3 length: 18 residues.

V gene TRBV4-2 combines with J gene TRBJ2-2, with D perhaps given as TRBD1 or TRBD2 (7 bases each). The germline V gene has CDR1 LGHNA and CDR2 YNFKEQ. The CDR3 extends over 16 amino acids. V was trimmed by 2 bases and J by 0 bases, leaving 10 bases between them. The CDR3, as DNA: TGTGCCAGCAGCCAAAGCGGGACAGCGAACACCGGGGAGCTGTTTTTT. This gives the protein CASSQSGTANTGELFF.

The rearrangement uses TRBV28 and TRBJ2-7; D may match TRBD1 or TRBD2 (5 bases each). The CDR3 length is 13 residues. CDR1 and CDR2 from the germline V gene are MDHEN and SYDVKM. V lost 6 bases and J 3 bases, leaving 12 bases between the germline ends. CDR3 DNA: TGTGCCAGCAGACCGGGACGTGGCTACGAGCAGTACTTC. Its translation is CASRPGRGYEQYF.

The rearrangement uses TRBV28 and TRBJ2-2; D remains ambiguous. Germline lookup yields CDR1 MDHEN and CDR2 SYDVKM. V lost 3 bases, J lost 0 bases, and 5 bases lay in between. The CDR3 sequence is 14 residues long. CDR3 DNA sequence: TGTGCCAGCAGTTTCCTGGCGAACACCGGGGAGCTGTTTTTT. Translated, it gives CASSFLANTGELFF.

The chain links TRBV28 to TRBJ2-2; D ambiguous. Germline V CDR1 and CDR2: MDHEN, SYDVKM. CDR3 size: 14 residues. V was pared by 5 bases and J by 5 bases, with 12 bases between. This chain's CDR3 is CASSLYGSTGELFF. The CDR3 DNA sequence: TGTGCCAGCAGTCTATACGGGTCGACCGGGGAGCTGTTTTTT. Looking up the rest from reference TRBV28 and TRBJ2-2 gives the full variable domain: DVKVTQSSRYLVKRTGEKVFLECVQDMDHENMFWYRQDPGLGLRLIYFSYDVKMKEKGDIPEGYSVSREKKERFSLILESASTNQTSMYLCASSLYGSTGELFFGEGSRLTVL.

This chain links TRBV6-1 with TRBJ2-3; the match to TRBD2 covers 12 bases. This CDR3 contains 15 residues. V shed 4 bases and J 5 bases; nucleotides not matched to a gene: 4. Germline assignment: CDR1 MNHNS and CDR2 SASEGT. This chain's CDR3 is CASSAMGLAGDTQYF. CDR3 DNA: TGTGCCAGCAGTGCAATGGGACTAGCGGGAGATACGCAGTATTTT.

The chain links TRBV28 to TRBJ2-3; D might be TRBD2 (5 bases). Trimming stripped 3 bases from V and 0 bases from J, with 16 bases between. CDR1 and CDR2 from the germline V gene are MDHEN and SYDVKM. The CDR3 has 17 amino acids. This CDR3 is CASSLRVSLLSTDTQYF. CDR3 DNA sequence: TGTGCCAGCAGTTTGAGGGTGTCCCTCCTTAGCACAGATACGCAGTATTTT.

The rearrangement joins TRBV27 to TRBJ2-5, with D perhaps given as TRBD1 or TRBD2 (5 bases each). The J call could be wrong; TRBJ2-7 is a better fit for the DNA end. Per germline, CDR1 MNHEY and CDR2 SMNVEV (reference sequence). CDR3 size: 15 residues. CDR3 in amino acids: CASSTRARDAYEQYF. In nucleotides, the CDR3 is TGTGCCAGCAGTACCCGAGCCAGGGACGCCTACGAGCAGTACTTC.

This chain links TRBV28 with TRBJ1-2; D is ambiguous. From germline, CDR1 is MDHEN and CDR2 SYDVKM. The CDR3 sequence is 12 residues long. Trimming removed 5 bases at V and 8 bases at J, with 12 bases between. The CDR3: CASSQSISGYTF. As DNA, the CDR3 is TGTGCCAGCAGTCAATCCATCTCGGGCTACACCTTC.

The rearrangement joins TRBV19 to TRBJ2-7, with TRBD1 identical over 8 bases. After removal of 3 bases from V and 3 bases from J, the junction contained 4 bases not matched to a gene. The germline gives CDR1 LNHDA, CDR2 SQIVND (reference sequence). The CDR3 runs 14 residues. The CDR3 region has the DNA TGTGCCAGTAGTATGGCGACAGGGGACTACGAGCAGTACTTC. The encoded protein is CASSMATGDYEQYF.

This clone was counted a single time. The rearrangement links TRBV28 to TRBJ1-2; D remains unclear. In germline, CDR1 is MDHEN, CDR2 SYDVKM. This CDR3 is 14 amino acids long. V lost 1 base and J lost 4, with 10 bases in between. This chain's CDR3 is CASSLLRVIYGYTF. CDR3 nucleotides: TGTGCCAGCAGTTTATTGAGGGTTATCTATGGCTACACCTTC.

Only one count was recorded for this clone. The CDR3, as DNA: TGTGCCAGCAGGATACCCGGACAGGGGAAGTGGGAGACCCAGTACTTC. Its translation: CASRIPGQGKWETQYF. The gene calls are TRBV11-2 and TRBJ2-5; TRBD1 agrees at 9 bases. V was pared by 6 bases and J by 5 bases, with 13 bases of the junction left unmatched. CDR1 is SGHAT, CDR2 FQNNGV, per germline. The CDR3 is made up of 16 amino acids.

The chain links TRBV5-5 to TRBJ1-4; tentatively, D is TRBD1 (6 bases). The V end lost 4 bases, the J end lost 3 bases, and 13 bases lay between the germline ends. The CDR3 totals 15 residues. Germline V lookup: CDR1 SGHKS, CDR2 YYEKEE (reference sequence). CDR3 bases: TGTGCCAGCAGCGGAACAGGGAATTCTAATGAAAAACTGTTTTTT. Its protein is CASSGTGNSNEKLFF.